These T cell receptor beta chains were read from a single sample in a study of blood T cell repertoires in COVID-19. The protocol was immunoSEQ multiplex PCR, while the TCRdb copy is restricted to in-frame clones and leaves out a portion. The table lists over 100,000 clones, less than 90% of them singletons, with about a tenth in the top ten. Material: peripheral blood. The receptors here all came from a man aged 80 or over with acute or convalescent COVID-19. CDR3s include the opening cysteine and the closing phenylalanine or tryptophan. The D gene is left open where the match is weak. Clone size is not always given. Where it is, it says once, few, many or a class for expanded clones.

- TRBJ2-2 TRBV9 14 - TGTGCCAGCAGCGTAGAGGCGCGGACCGGGGAGCTGTTTTTT CASSVEARTGELFF
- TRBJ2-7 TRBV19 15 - TGTGCCAGTAGTATGAGGCCAGCGGTGCCTAACGAGCAGTACTTC CASSMRPAVPNEQYF
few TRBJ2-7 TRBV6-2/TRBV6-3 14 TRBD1 TGTGCCAGCAGCTCGGGACAGGGTGTCTACGAGCAGTACTTC CASSSGQGVYEQYF
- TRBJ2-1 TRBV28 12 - TGTGCCAGCAGTTTAATCAGGGGTGAGCAGTTCTTC CASSLIRGEQFF
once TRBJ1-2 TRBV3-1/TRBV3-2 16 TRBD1 TGTGCCAGCAGCCTCGGGGAAGGGACAGGCAACTATGGCTACACCTTC CASSLGEGTGNYGYTF
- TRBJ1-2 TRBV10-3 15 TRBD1 TGTGCCATCAGTGAGTCCTCCGGGACAGAAGTAGGCTACACCTTC CAISESSGTEVGYTF
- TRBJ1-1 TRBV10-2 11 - TGCGCCAGCAGTGAGGGGGCTGGAGCTTTCTTT CASSEGAGAFF
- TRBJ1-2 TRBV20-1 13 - TGCAGTGCTAGTCGAGGGATTGAAAAAGGCTACACCTTC CSASRGIEKGYTF
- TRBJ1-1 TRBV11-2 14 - TGTGCCAGCAGCCGGACAGCGGCTCTCGCTGAAGCTTTCTTT CASSRTAALAEAFF
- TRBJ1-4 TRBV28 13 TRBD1 TGTGCCAGCATCCAGGGGGCTGGGGAAAAACTGTTTTTT CASIQGAGEKLFF
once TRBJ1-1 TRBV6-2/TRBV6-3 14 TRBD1 TGTGCCAGCAGCCGACAGGGTACCAACACTGAAGCTTTCTTT CASSRQGTNTEAFF
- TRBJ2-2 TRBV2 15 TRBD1 TGTGCCAGCACGGAGACAGGGGTGGGCACCGGGGAGCTGTTTTTT CASTETGVGTGELFF
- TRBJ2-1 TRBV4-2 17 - TGTGCCAGCAGCCAAGAGAAAGGGGCAACTCCGTTAAATGAGCAGTTCTTC CASSQEKGATPLNEQFF
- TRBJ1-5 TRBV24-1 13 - TGTGCCACCAGTGTAGCTCGAGGTCAGCCCCAGCATTTT CATSVARGQPQHF
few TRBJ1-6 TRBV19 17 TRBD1 TGTGCCAGTAGTATTGGTGGCTTGACAGGGGGAGGTTCACCCCTCCACTTT CASSIGGLTGGGSPLHF
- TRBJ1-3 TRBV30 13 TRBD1 TGTGCCTGGAGTGTAGGGACAGGGGGTACCATATATTTT CAWSVGTGGTIYF
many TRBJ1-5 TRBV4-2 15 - TGTGCCAGCAGCCAAGCAGGCTACAGCAATCAGCCCCAGCATTTT CASSQAGYSNQPQHF
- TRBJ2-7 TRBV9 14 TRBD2 TGTGCCAGCAGCGGGGGACTAGGGGCCTACGAGCAGTACTTC CASSGGLGAYEQYF
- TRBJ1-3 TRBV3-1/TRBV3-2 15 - TGTGCCAGCAGCCAAGAGGGAGGCTCTGGAAACACCATATATTTT CASSQEGGSGNTIYF
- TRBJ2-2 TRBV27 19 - TGTGCCAGCAGTGAGGACTACAGGGGAAGGACAGACCCCACCGGGGAGCTGTTTTTT CASSEDYRGRTDPTGELFF
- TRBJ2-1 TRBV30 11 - TGTGCCTGGAGTGCCTTCAATGAGCAGTTCTTC CAWSAFNEQFF
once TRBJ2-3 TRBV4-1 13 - TGCGCCAGCAGCCAAGACCCAGCAGATACGCAGTATTTT CASSQDPADTQYF
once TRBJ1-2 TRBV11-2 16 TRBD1 TGTGCCAGCAGCTTAGGGGGACAGGGCCTTAACTATGGCTACACCTTC CASSLGGQGLNYGYTF
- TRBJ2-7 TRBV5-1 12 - TGCGCCAGCAGCTTTAGCGGCTACGAGCAGTACTTC CASSFSGYEQYF
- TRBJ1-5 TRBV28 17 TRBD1 TGTGCCAGCAGTTTGCAACCGGGACAGCAAGGGAATCAGCCCCAGCATTTT CASSLQPGQQGNQPQHF
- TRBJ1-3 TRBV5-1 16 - TGCGCCAGCAGCTTGGCAGGGGCCAACTCTGGAAACACCATATATTTT CASSLAGANSGNTIYF
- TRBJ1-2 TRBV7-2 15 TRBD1 TGTGCCAGCAGCCTACGTCCGGGACAGGGGGAAGGCTACACCTTC CASSLRPGQGEGYTF
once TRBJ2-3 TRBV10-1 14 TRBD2 TGCGCCAGCAGTGAGAGGGGGATAGCGGGAACGCAGTATTTT CASSERGIAGTQYF
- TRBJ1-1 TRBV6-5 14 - TGTGCCAGCAAACCTAGACTTACCGCCACTGAAGCTTTCTTT CASKPRLTATEAFF
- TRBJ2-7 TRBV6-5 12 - TGTGCCAGCAGTTCGGGACACTCCGAGCAGTACTTC CASSSGHSEQYF
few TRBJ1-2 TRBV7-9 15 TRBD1 TGTGCCAGCAGCCTCAAAAACACAGGGGACTATGGCTACACCTTC CASSLKNTGDYGYTF
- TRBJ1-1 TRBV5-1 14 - TGCGCCAGCAGCTTATTACAGGGTTCGACTGAAGCTTTCTTT CASSLLQGSTEAFF
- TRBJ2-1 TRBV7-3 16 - TGTGCCAGCAGCTTAACGGTGGACAGCTCCTACAATGAGCAGTTCTTC CASSLTVDSSYNEQFF
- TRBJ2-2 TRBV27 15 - TGTGCCAGCAGTTTACGCGGGGGCGACACCGGGGAGCTGTTTTTT CASSLRGGDTGELFF
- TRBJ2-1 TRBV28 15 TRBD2 TGTGCCAGCAGGGGACTAGGCCGGGACGGGAATGAGCAGTTCTTC CASRGLGRDGNEQFF
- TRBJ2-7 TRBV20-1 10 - TGCAGTGCTAGCCGTTACGAGCAGTACTTC CSASRYEQYF
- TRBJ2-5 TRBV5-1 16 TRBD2 TGCGCCAGCAGCGTCAGCGGGAGGGCCAGGGGTGAGACCCAGTACTTC CASSVSGRARGETQYF
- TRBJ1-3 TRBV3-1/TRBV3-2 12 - TGTGCCAGCAGCCTACAAGGAAACACCATATATTTT CASSLQGNTIYF
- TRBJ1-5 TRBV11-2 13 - TGTGCCAGCAGCTTAGCCAGTCATCAGCCCCAGCATTTT CASSLASHQPQHF
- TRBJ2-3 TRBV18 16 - TGTGCCAGCTCACCAGTTCCTAGCGTTAGCACAGATACGCAGTATTTT CASSPVPSVSTDTQYF
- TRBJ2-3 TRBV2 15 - TGTGCCAGCAATCCCTTAGCGGATAAGGCAGATACGCAGTATTTT CASNPLADKADTQYF
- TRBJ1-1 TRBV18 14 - TGTGCCAGCTCACCCAATCAGGTGAACACTGAAGCTTTCTTT CASSPNQVNTEAFF
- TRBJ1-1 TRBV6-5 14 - TGTGCCAGCAGTACCGGACTGCCCAACACTGAAGCTTTCTTT CASSTGLPNTEAFF
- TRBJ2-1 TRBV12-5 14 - TGTGCTAGTGGTTTGGTACGGTTAACAGCCGAGCAGTTCTTC CASGLVRLTAEQFF
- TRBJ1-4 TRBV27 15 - TGTGCCAGCAGCCAAAGGGGGATAGGGAATGAAAAACTGTTTTTT CASSQRGIGNEKLFF
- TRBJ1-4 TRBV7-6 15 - TGTGCCAGCAGGCGAGGGGGAGGGACTAATGAAAAACTGTTTTTT CASRRGGGTNEKLFF
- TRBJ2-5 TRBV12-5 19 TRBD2 TGTGCTAGTGGTTTGGTCAGCTCTGAGCGGGGGGGCCTGGAAGAGACCCAGTACTTC CASGLVSSERGGLEETQYF
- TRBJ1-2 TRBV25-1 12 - TGTGCCAGCAGTGCAGTAAACTATGGCTACACCTTC CASSAVNYGYTF
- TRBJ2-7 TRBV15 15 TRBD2 TGTGCCACCAGCAGAGATCGGGAGGGAACTCCGGAGCAGTACTTC CATSRDREGTPEQYF
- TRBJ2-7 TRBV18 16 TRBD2 TGTGCCAGCTCACCAGGACGGGAGGTAGCTTCCTACGAGCAGTACTTC CASSPGREVASYEQYF
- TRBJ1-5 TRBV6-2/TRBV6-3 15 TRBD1 TGTGCCAGCAGTTACCCAGGGGGCAGCAATCAGCCCCAGCATTTT CASSYPGGSNQPQHF
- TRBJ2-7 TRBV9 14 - TGTGCCAGCAGCCCATGGGACTCAGCTTACGAGCAGTACTTC CASSPWDSAYEQYF
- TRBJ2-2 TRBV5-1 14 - TGCGCCAGCACCTCCCACTCGAACACCGGGGAGCTGTTTTTT CASTSHSNTGELFF
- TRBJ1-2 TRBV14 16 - TGTGCCAGCAGCCTAAGAAAGGGGCGGACTAACTATGGCTACACCTTC CASSLRKGRTNYGYTF
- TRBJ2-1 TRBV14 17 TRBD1 TGTGCCAGCAGCCCGACCCGACAGGGTAACTCCTACAATGAGCAGTTCTTC CASSPTRQGNSYNEQFF
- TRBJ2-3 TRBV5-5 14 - TGTGCCAGCAGCTCGAGACTAGTCCTTGATACGCAGTATTTT CASSSRLVLDTQYF
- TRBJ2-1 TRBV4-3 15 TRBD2 TGCGCCAGCAGCCTGGGGACTAGCGGGAGGAATGAGCAGTTCTTC CASSLGTSGRNEQFF